The 28 T cell receptor beta chains presented below share a single source sample, sequenced in a study of blood T cells in healthy people across ages. A second PCR, run for roughly 7 to 12 cycles, used a sample-barcoded 5' primer plus a J-beta primer mix. Via MiXCR, TCRdb re-called the 5' RACE reads, giving one row per CDR3 protein. Among some 940,000 distinct CDR3 sequences listed, just under 30% were seen once. The sample also formed part of further work on T cells of mothers and their children.

The specimen was blood. These receptors were taken from a middle-aged woman in good health.

This clonotype was seen many times. The genes are TRBV12-3 or TRBV12-4 and TRBJ2-5; TRBD1 agrees at 7 bases. CDR3 length equals 15 residues. The V gene end was trimmed by 8 bases and the J gene end by 4 bases; junction bases not matched to a gene: 13. CDR3 amino acids: CASGQSQGLGETQYF. In DNA, the CDR3 is TGTGCCAGCGGTCAATCACAGGGGCTTGGAGAGACCCAGTACTTC.

The chain has TRBV5-4 and TRBJ2-1; D is unresolved. This CDR3 has 13 residues. Germline CDR1 reads SGHNT; CDR2 reads YYREEE (reference sequence). Trimming took off 6 bases at V and 13 bases at J, with 20 bases between the two ends. The CDR3 is CASTSRPVETQFF. CDR3 nucleotide sequence: TGTGCCAGCACCAGTCGTCCCGTGGAGACCCAGTTCTTC.

The rearrangement uses TRBV12-3 or TRBV12-4 and TRBJ1-4; no clear D. The CDR3 covers 15 residues. V gave up 6 bases and J gave up 0 bases, with 11 bases separating them. For the CDR3, the DNA is TGTGCCAGCAGCCTCACCCGGGCAACTAATGAAAAACTGTTTTTT. Translation gives CASSLTRATNEKLFF.

J is TRBJ2-7 and V is TRBV7-9; D not certain. Per the germline V gene, CDR1 is SEHNR and CDR2 is FQNEAQ (reference sequence). V was shortened by 4 bases and J by 5 bases, with 15 bases between the two germline ends. CDR3 length equals 14 residues. CDR3 loop: CASSWEFRADEQYF. Written as DNA, the CDR3 is TGTGCCAGCAGCTGGGAATTTCGGGCGGACGAGCAGTACTTC.

This clonotype was recorded many times. This rearrangement joins TRBV4-3 to TRBJ2-1, with 8 positions matching TRBD2. Losses at the gene ends were 0 bases for V and 5 bases for J; bases not matched to a gene: 6. This CDR3 comprises 16 residues. Germline-derived CDR1 and CDR2 are LGHNA and YSLEER. CDR3 in amino acids: CASSQDGSGVNNEQFF. CDR3 sequence (DNA): TGCGCCAGCAGCCAAGATGGTAGCGGGGTAAACAATGAGCAGTTCTTC.

This clonotype was recorded at least ten times. The chain employs TRBV29-1 and TRBJ1-2, with a possible D match to TRBD1 (5 bases). V lost 4 bases to trimming and J lost 11 bases, with 14 bases between them. CDR3 length: 11 amino acids. Germline CDR1 reads SQVTM; CDR2 reads ANQGSEA. This chain's CDR3 is CSVVEGLWYTF. CDR3 DNA sequence: TGCAGCGTTGTTGAGGGGCTTTGGTACACCTTC.

The V call is TRBV11-2, the J call TRBJ1-1, with 9 bases aligning to TRBD1. Per the germline V gene, CDR1 is SGHAT and CDR2 is FQNNGV. V shed 0 bases, J shed 0 bases, and the junction held 2 bases outside the gene matches. The CDR3 consists of 16 residues. CDR3 sequence reads: CASSLEGQGMNTEAFF. The DNA for the CDR3 is TGTGCCAGCAGCTTAGAGGGACAGGGCATGAACACTGAAGCTTTCTTT.

The genes are TRBV18 and TRBJ2-4; D could derive from TRBD1 or TRBD2 (5 bases each). The DNA end lines up better with TRBJ2-5; the J call may be wrong. Germline V CDR1 and CDR2: KGHSH, LQKENI. The CDR3 runs 14 residues. The CDR3: CASSPNGRDETQYF. The CDR3, as DNA: TGTGCCAGCTCACCCAACGGTAGGGACGAGACCCAGTACTTC.

The chain joins TRBV20-1 to TRBJ1-5; the match to TRBD1 covers 7 bases. The CDR3 contains 16 residues. CDR1 and CDR2 (germline): DFQATT, SNEGSKA (reference sequence). The V and J ends lost 5 bases and 0 bases, in that order; junction bases with no gene match: 10. CDR3 amino acids: CSAHDREIYSNQPQHF. In DNA form, the CDR3 reads TGCAGTGCTCATGACAGGGAGATCTATAGCAATCAGCCCCAGCATTTT.

V is TRBV3-1 and J is TRBJ1-1; weak D call: TRBD1 (6 bases). Deletions cut 0 bases from V and 2 bases from J, with 19 bases between. Germline V gene sequence: CDR1 LGHDT, CDR2 YNNKEL (reference sequence). This CDR3 spans 18 amino acids. CDR3 nucleotide sequence: TGTGCCAGCAGCCAAGAAATGGGGGCCGTAAGGGCAAACACTGAAGCTTTCTTT. Translating it yields CASSQEMGAVRANTEAFF.

V gene TRBV6-2 or TRBV6-3 combines with J gene TRBJ2-7; TRBD2 is a possible D gene (7 bases). CDR1 and CDR2 from the germline V gene are MNHEY and SVGEGT. Between the trimmed V and J ends, which lost 3 bases and 2 bases, there was a span of 20 bases. The length of the CDR3 is 17 residues. The CDR3, as DNA: TGTGCCAGCAGTTATCTCGACCGCGGGGGCCGCCCCTACGAGCAGTACTTC. Amino acids: CASSYLDRGGRPYEQYF.

This clonotype was counted a few times. A junction end diverges from the germline sequence, so it may reflect a read error. The chain links TRBV5-1 to TRBJ2-3; 8 nucleotides align to TRBD2. This CDR3 is 17 amino acids long. Germline CDR1 and CDR2: SGHRS and YFSETQ. CDR3 residues: CAGSLHGGADDTDTQYF. The CDR3 nucleotides are TGCGCCGGCAGCTTACACGGGGGGGCCGATGACACAGATACGCAGTATTTT.

The V and J genes are TRBV3-1 and TRBJ1-1; unclear D gene. This CDR3 spans 14 amino acids. CDR1 and CDR2 from the germline V gene are LGHDT and YNNKEL (reference sequence). Trimming took off 0 bases at V and 1 base at J, with 6 bases between the two ends. CDR3 protein: CASSQDLANTEAFF. In DNA form, the CDR3 reads TGTGCCAGCAGCCAAGATCTGGCGAACACTGAAGCTTTCTTT. The variable domain in full, with the rest retrieved from reference TRBV3-1 and TRBJ1-1, is DTAVSQTPKYLVTQMGNDKSIKCEQNLGHDTMYWYKQDSKKFLKIMFSYNNKELIINETVPNRFSPKSPDKAHLNLHINSLELGDSAVYFCASSQDLANTEAFFGQGTRLTVV.

The chain employs TRBV28 and TRBJ2-1; D is perhaps TRBD1 or TRBD2 (5 bases each). This CDR3 is built from 14 residues. Germline V gene data show CDR1 as MDHEN and CDR2 as SYDVKM. V was trimmed by 3 bases and J by 9 bases, leaving 15 bases between them. The CDR3 DNA reads TGTGCCAGCAGTTTCCCGGGGCCCCTAGTTGAGCAGTTCTTC. Translation: CASSFPGPLVEQFF.

This clonotype was seen at least ten times. This rearrangement joins TRBV7-9 to TRBJ2-7, with 8 bases lining up with TRBD2. This CDR3 has 14 amino acids. Germline V gene sequence: CDR1 SEHNR, CDR2 FQNEAQ (reference sequence). V lost 4 bases to trimming and J lost 3 bases; unmatched junction nucleotides: 5. The CDR3 sequence: CASSSTSGSYEQYF. CDR3 nucleotides: TGTGCCAGCAGCTCAACTAGCGGTAGCTACGAGCAGTACTTC.

This clonotype turned up a few times. V gene TRBV28 combines with J gene TRBJ2-3; 10 bases match TRBD1. Germline CDR1 is MDHEN and CDR2 is SYDVKM. The length of the CDR3 is 16 residues. Losses at the gene ends were 4 bases for V and 4 bases for J; bases not matched to a gene: 8. The CDR3 bases are TGTGCCAGCAGTTCGCCAGGGACAGGGGTTCCAGATACGCAGTATTTT. Encoded protein: CASSSPGTGVPDTQYF.

This chain uses TRBV2 with TRBJ1-2; D may be TRBD1 (6 bases). Trimming left V 4 bases short and J 10 bases short, with 16 bases between. Germline V gene data show CDR1 as SNHLY and CDR2 as FYNNEI. There are 13 residues in the CDR3. The CDR3 region is CASSVQGSLLYTF. CDR3 bases: TGTGCCAGCAGTGTACAGGGATCACTACTCTACACCTTC.

This clonotype has only a few counts. This sequence joins TRBV7-9 and TRBJ2-3, with D hard to call. The germline V and J ends were trimmed by 5 bases and 6 bases, with 15 bases remaining between them. The CDR3 has 14 residues. Germline values: CDR1 SEHNR, CDR2 FQNEAQ (reference sequence). The CDR3 loop is CASSVQGYLDTQYF. The CDR3 DNA is TGTGCCAGCAGCGTACAAGGGTACCTTGATACGCAGTATTTT.

This clonotype was counted once. A read error is possible here, since a much larger clone lies one base away. CDR3 amino acids: CAAGGSGGDAYEQYV. In DNA form, the CDR3 reads TGTGCCGCCGGGGGGAGCGGGGGAGATGCCTACGAGCAGTACGTC. This sequence joins TRBV10-3 and TRBJ2-4, with TRBD2 identical over 8 bases. The J call is uncertain, as TRBJ2-7 better fits the DNA end. CDR1 and CDR2 from the germline V gene are ENHRY and SYGVKD. CDR3 length equals 15 residues.

The chain joins TRBV14 to TRBJ2-1; the D gene is possibly TRBD2 (7 bases). Germline-derived CDR1 and CDR2 are SGHDN and FVKESK. The CDR3 runs 19 residues. V was clipped by 0 bases and J by 2 bases, with 20 bases between them. CDR3 bases: TGTGCCAGCAGCCAAGATTCGAGAGGGGGGGGAGATCCCTACAATGAGCAGTTCTTC. It specifies CASSQDSRGGGDPYNEQFF.

This sequence joins TRBV27 and TRBJ1-1; tentatively, D is TRBD1 (6 bases). This CDR3 has 15 residues. Deletions cut 4 bases from V and 0 bases from J, with 12 bases between. CDR1 and CDR2 from the germline V gene are MNHEY and SMNVEV (reference sequence). CDR3 coding DNA: TGTGCCAGCAGTTCAGCACAGGGTATGAACACTGAAGCTTTCTTT. Its translation: CASSSAQGMNTEAFF.

A few counts support this clonotype. This chain uses TRBV20-1 with TRBJ2-1; TRBD1 aligns across 9 bases. Germline V gene lookup returns CDR1 DFQATT and CDR2 SNEGSKA (reference sequence). Trimming at V came to 6 bases and at J to 7 bases, leaving 13 bases not matched to a gene. The CDR3 has 15 amino acids. CDR3 bases: TGCAGTGCCCCACAGGGGGCAGGGAGTGTGAATGAGCAGTTCTTC. As protein: CSAPQGAGSVNEQFF.

About this clonotype itself: A single base separates this from a much larger clone, so it may be a read error. This rearrangement joins TRBV5-1 to TRBJ1-2; D remains ambiguous. The CDR3 totals 14 residues. CDR1 and CDR2 (germline): SGHRS, YFSETQ. This CDR3 is CAGSLEYRNYGYTF. The CDR3 DNA is TGCGCCGGCAGCTTGGAATACAGAAACTATGGCTACACCTTC.

This clonotype was detected ten times or more. The CDR3 loop reads CSARAPEETQYF. The DNA for the CDR3 is TGCAGTGCTAGAGCGCCCGAAGAGACCCAGTACTTC. V is TRBV20-1 and J is TRBJ2-5; D not certain. V shed 1 base and J shed 3 bases, with 6 bases lying between them. Germline V gene sequence: CDR1 DFQATT, CDR2 SNEGSKA (reference sequence). CDR3 size: 12 residues.

This clonotype turned up a few times. The chain joins TRBV28 to TRBJ2-7; D unclear. CDR3 length: 15 amino acids. Trimming removed 4 bases at V and 0 bases at J, with 13 bases between. Germline V CDR1 and CDR2: MDHEN, SYDVKM. The CDR3: CASSSADAASYEQYF. The CDR3 DNA follows: TGTGCCAGCAGTTCCGCGGACGCAGCCTCCTACGAGCAGTACTTC. The complete variable domain, with remaining parts taken from reference TRBV28 and TRBJ2-7, reads DVKVTQSSRYLVKRTGEKVFLECVQDMDHENMFWYRQDPGLGLRLIYFSYDVKMKEKGDIPEGYSVSREKKERFSLILESASTNQTSMYLCASSSADAASYEQYFGPGTRLTVT.

Concerning this clonotype: A read error is possible here, since a much larger clone lies one base away. The chain uses TRBV7-9 and TRBJ2-5; 7 positions match TRBD1. The J call is doubtful: the DNA matches TRBJ2-7 better. CDR1 SEHNR and CDR2 FQNEAQ come from the germline V gene (reference sequence). The CDR3 is made up of 15 amino acids. The CDR3 coding sequence is TGTGTCAGCAGCCGGACAGGTACTATAGGCTACGAGCAGTACTTC. Its protein product is CVSSRTGTIGYEQYF.

Notes on this clonotype: One base away lies a much larger clone, so this may be a sequencing read error. The chain carries TRBV7-9 and TRBJ2-7; 9 bases agree with TRBD1. The J call is in doubt because the DNA end fits TRBJ2-5 better. Germline values: CDR1 SEHNR, CDR2 FQNEAQ (reference sequence). This CDR3 is built from 15 residues. CDR3 amino acids: CTSSPWRQGVETQYF. CDR3 bases: TGTACCAGCAGCCCCTGGAGACAGGGGGTAGAGACCCAGTACTTC.

This clonotype was observed many times. V is TRBV20-1 and J is TRBJ1-1; no firm D call. CDR1 and CDR2 (germline): DFQATT, SNEGSKA (reference sequence). The CDR3 extends over 11 amino acids. The V end was cut by 3 bases, the J end by 4 bases, with 6 bases between. The chain's CDR3 is CSARVTTEAFF. CDR3 DNA: TGCAGTGCTAGGGTGACCACTGAAGCTTTCTTT.